This record concerns one T cell receptor (beta chain) sequence. Its antigen is unknown. The data belong to a study of cytomegalovirus exposure and HLA in healthy donors. Study-level results: Through in vitro validation, three CMV-associated chains were shown to be specific for CMV antigens.

13 Jbeta primers and 60 Vbeta primers were used for the PCR. The table came from immunoSEQ multiplex PCR; TCRdb's copy has only in-frame clones and leaves some out. Its clone listing holds just over 150,000 clones. This receptor was obtained from an older woman in good health and CMV-seronegative. Sequences were obtained from PBMCs.

The CDR3 protein is CASSLTGLDTEAFF. The CDR3, as DNA: TGTGCCAGCAGCTTGACAGGGCTGGACACTGAAGCTTTCTTT. This chain links TRBV7-2 with TRBJ1-1, with 7 bases fitting TRBD1. Per germline, CDR1 SGHTA and CDR2 FQGNSA. CDR3 length equals 14 residues. V lost 3 bases and J lost 3; bases outside the gene matches: 4.